This record concerns one TCR beta chain sequence. The sample comes from a study of blood T cell repertoires in COVID-19. Study overall: In each case, the material was cDNA or gDNA derived from T cells, B-cell-depleted T cells, or PBMCs.

From germline, CDR1 is SGHTA and CDR2 FQGNSA. Trimming took off 0 bases at V and 0 bases at J, with 9 bases between the two ends. The CDR3 sequence is 17 residues long. Sequenced by immunoSEQ multiplex PCR; TCRdb stores in-frame clones only, minus some. The table lists fewer than 200,000 clones, about 86% of them singletons. Individuals drawn from 24 US areas were roughly 18 to 100 years old. The TCR comes from a man aged 50 to 60 who had recovered from COVID-19. The V gene is TRBV7-2, the J gene TRBJ2-6; D uncertain. What was sequenced was PBMCs or T cells enriched from blood (not recorded which). DNA of the CDR3: TGTGCCAGCAGCTTAGCGCTAAGGAGCTCTGGGGCCAACGTCCTGACTTTC. Amino acid sequence: CASSLALRSSGANVLTF.